This T cell receptor beta chain was captured in a study of CD8+CD57+ T cells in acquired aplastic anemia. Overall study context: Sorted cells (CD4+ and CD8+) yielded DNA amounts that averaged approximately 3.1 ug.

J lost 3 bases, V lost 0 bases, and 7 bases had no gene match. Germline CDR1 is LNHNV and CDR2 is YYDKDF (reference sequence). The CDR3 runs to 16 residues. The authors sequenced patients whose flow cytometry had shown CD8+CD57+ cell expansion. Patients, without exception, had severe acquired aplastic anemia. Among the patients, none had received any therapy at the time of blood sampling. This clonotype was seen repeatedly, ten times or more. Its antigen is currently unknown. Genomic DNA, serving as template, underwent TCR beta VDJ and CDR3 profiling. From the reads, TCRdb called clonotypes with MiXCR, one entry per CDR3 protein. The sample lists 130,000 or so distinct CDR3 sequences, under 65% occurring once. Study-level findings and limits: Roughly 28 was the count of CD8+ CDR3 sequences that patients shared with controls.

Sequencing was done on a sample of sorted CD4+, CD8+, or CD8+CD57+ T cells (not recorded which) from PBMCs. The receptor comes from a human donor with aplastic anemia. The chain links TRBV15 to TRBJ2-5, with TRBD2 matching 7 bases. CDR3 DNA: TGTGCCACCAGCAGAGATACGCGGGGACTAAAAGAGACCCAGTACTTC. Amino acid sequence: CATSRDTRGLKETQYF.